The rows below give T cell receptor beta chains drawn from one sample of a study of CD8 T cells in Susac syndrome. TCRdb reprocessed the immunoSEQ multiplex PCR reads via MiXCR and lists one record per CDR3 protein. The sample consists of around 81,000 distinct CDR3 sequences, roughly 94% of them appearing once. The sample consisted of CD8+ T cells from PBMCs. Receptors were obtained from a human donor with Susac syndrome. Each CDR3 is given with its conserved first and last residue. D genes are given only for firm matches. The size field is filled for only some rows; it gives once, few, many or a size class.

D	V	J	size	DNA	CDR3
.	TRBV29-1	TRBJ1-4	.	TGCAGCGTTTACAGACAGGAGAGTGAAAAACTGTTTTTT	CSVYRQESEKLFF
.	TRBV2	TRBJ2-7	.	TGTGCCAGCCAGCCGGAACTCACCTACGAGCAGTACTTC	CASQPELTYEQYF
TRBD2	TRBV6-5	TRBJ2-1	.	TGTGCCAGCAGTTACGATACTAGCGGGGGCAATGAGCAGTTCTTC	CASSYDTSGGNEQFF
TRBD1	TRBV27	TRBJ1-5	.	TGTGCCAGCAGTTTATCGCCTGGACAGGAAGGCTGGGACCATAATCAGCCCCAGCATTTT	CASSLSPGQEGWDHNQPQHF
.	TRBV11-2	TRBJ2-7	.	TGTGCCAGCAGCAGACGTATAGATTTCTACGAGCAGTACTTC	CASSRRIDFYEQYF
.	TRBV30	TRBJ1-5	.	TGTGCCTGGAGTGTACTTGGGGGGTATCAGCCCCAGCATTTT	CAWSVLGGYQPQHF
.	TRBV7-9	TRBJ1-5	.	TGTGCCAGCGAGGAGGGAGAAACAGGGAGCGATCAGCCCCAGCATTTT	CASEEGETGSDQPQHF
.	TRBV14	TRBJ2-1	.	TGTGCCAGCAGCCAAGATTTGGTCCCCAATGAGCAGTTCTTC	CASSQDLVPNEQFF
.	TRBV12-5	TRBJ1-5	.	TGTGCTAGTGGTTTGGTACTTGGCGTTCAGCCCCAGCATTTT	CASGLVLGVQPQHF
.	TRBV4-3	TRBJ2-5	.	TGCGCCAGCAGCCAAGCCACGGGGACGGAGGACCAAGAGACCCAGTACTTC	CASSQATGTEDQETQYF
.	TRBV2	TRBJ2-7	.	TGTGCCAGCGTAGTGGGAAGAGTTTACGAGCAGTACTTC	CASVVGRVYEQYF
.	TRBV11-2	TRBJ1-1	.	TGTGCCAGCAGTGCCCTCCGTACGGGGGCTTTCTTT	CASSALRTGAFF
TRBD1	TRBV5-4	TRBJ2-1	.	TGTGCCAGCAGCTTGTGGACAGGGAACAATGAGCAGTTCTTC	CASSLWTGNNEQFF
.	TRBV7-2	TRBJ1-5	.	TGTGCCAGCAGCCCTAGCGGTAATCAGCCCCAGCATTTT	CASSPSGNQPQHF
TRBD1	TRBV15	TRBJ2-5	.	TGTGCCACCAGCACCCGACAGGGGGAGACCCAGTACTTC	CATSTRQGETQYF
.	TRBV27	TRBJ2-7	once	TGTGCCAGTGGGACCCAGCAGTACTTC	CASGTQQYF
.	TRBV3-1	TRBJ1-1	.	TGTGCCAGCAGCCAACCCCCCAGGACTGAAGCTTTCTTT	CASSQPPRTEAFF
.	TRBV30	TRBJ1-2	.	TGTGCCTGGAGTGTGGATATTCCTAGCTATGGCTACACCTTC	CAWSVDIPSYGYTF
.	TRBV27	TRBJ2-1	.	TGTGCCAGCAGTTATGGCGGGACTCACAATGAGCAGTTCTTC	CASSYGGTHNEQFF
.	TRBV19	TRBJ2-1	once	TGTGCCAGTAGTTCTCTAGAGGCGGGGCGCGCCTACAATGAGCAGTTCTTC	CASSSLEAGRAYNEQFF
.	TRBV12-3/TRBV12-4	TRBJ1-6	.	TGTGCCAGCAGCTTCTGGGAGGAGAATTCACCCCTCCACTTT	CASSFWEENSPLHF
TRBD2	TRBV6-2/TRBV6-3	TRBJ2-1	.	TGTGCCAGCAGCCCCGGGACTAGCCAGATTAATGAGCAGTTCTTC	CASSPGTSQINEQFF
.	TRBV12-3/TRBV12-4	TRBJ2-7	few	TGTGCCAGCAGTTTAGGCCCCGAGCAGTACTTC	CASSLGPEQYF
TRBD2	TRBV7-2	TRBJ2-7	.	TGTGCCAGCAGCTTAGTAGCGGGGGACTCCTACGAGCAGTACTTC	CASSLVAGDSYEQYF
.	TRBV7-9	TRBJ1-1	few	TGTGCCAGCAGCTTAGGTCAAGAGAACACTGAAGCTTTCTTT	CASSLGQENTEAFF
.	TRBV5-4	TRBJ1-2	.	TGTGCCAGCAGCTACAACGGGGACTATGGCTACACCTTC	CASSYNGDYGYTF
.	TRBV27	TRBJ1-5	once	TGTGCCAGCAGTTTCGGGACATTCCAGCCCCAGCATTTT	CASSFGTFQPQHF
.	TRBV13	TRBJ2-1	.	TGTGCCAGCAACTTCTACAATGAGCAGTTCTTC	CASNFYNEQFF
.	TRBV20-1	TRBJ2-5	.	TGCAGTGCTACGTCGGGGGCTGAGACCCAGTACTTC	CSATSGAETQYF
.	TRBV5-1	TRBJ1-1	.	TGCGCCAGCAGCAGCGGACCGGTTATGGGAGCTTTCTTT	CASSSGPVMGAFF
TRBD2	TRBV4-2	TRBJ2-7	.	TGTGCCAGCAGCCAAGGGGAGGGTAGCTCCTACGAGCAGTACTTC	CASSQGEGSSYEQYF
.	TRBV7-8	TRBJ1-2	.	TGTGCCAGCAGCCATCTAGGCAGCACAACTAACTATGGCTACACCTTC	CASSHLGSTTNYGYTF
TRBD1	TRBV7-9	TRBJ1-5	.	TGTGCCAGCAGCACCGGGACAGACAATCAGCCCCAGCATTTT	CASSTGTDNQPQHF
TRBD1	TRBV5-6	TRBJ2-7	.	TGTGCCAGCAGCTTACAGGGGCACGTCTACGAGCAGTACTTC	CASSLQGHVYEQYF
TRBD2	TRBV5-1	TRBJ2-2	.	TGCGCCAGCAGCTCGACTAGCGGGAGGACCGGGGAGCTGTTTTTT	CASSSTSGRTGELFF
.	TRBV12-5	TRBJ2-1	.	TGTGCTAGTCGCGACGACTATGCACATGAGCAGTTCTTC	CASRDDYAHEQFF
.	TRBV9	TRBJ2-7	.	TGTGCCAGCAGCGTAGAGGGGCAGGGAGGCGAGCAGTACTTC	CASSVEGQGGEQYF
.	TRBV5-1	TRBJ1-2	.	TGCGCCAGCAGCTTGGCGGACAGTAACTATGGCTACACCTTC	CASSLADSNYGYTF
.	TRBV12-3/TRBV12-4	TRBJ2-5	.	TGTGCCAGCAGTTTAGCGTCTGGGGCTAAAGAGACCCAGTACTTC	CASSLASGAKETQYF